The entry below gives a single T cell receptor beta chain sequence along with its context. Antigen: not known. At one of its ends the junction is not consistent with the germline gene, which may arise from a read error. The data belong to a study of tumor-infiltrating lymphocytes in primary liver carcinoma. General study findings and limits: Against blood, tumors held a significantly higher top-250-clone fraction (p = 0.039).

Extraction also yielded germline DNA, while blood RNA was obtained from unsorted whole blood. This CDR3 has 13 amino acids. From 500 ng total RNA, TCR beta cDNA was generated with a primer in the constant region. Libraries for TCR beta were built through three nested multiplex PCR rounds, which together made up a slightly modified ARM-PCR procedure. The first two PCR rounds used TRBV1-TRBV30 forward primers with a C-beta reverse primer, 10 to 11 cycles each. Using its own MiXCR run on the multiplex PCR reads, TCRdb lists one record per CDR3 protein. The sample includes 150,000 to 200,000 distinct CDR3 sequences, about 60% seen only once; the top ten take about 70%.

Sequenced input: peripheral blood. J is TRBJ2-1 and V is TRBV12-3 or TRBV12-4; 7 bases are a match to TRBD1. The TCR comes from a man in his forties or fifties with primary liver carcinoma and hepatitis B virus infection. This CDR3 reads CASCLTGPDEQFF. CDR3 coding DNA: TGTGCCAGCTGTTTGACAGGGCCGGATGAGCAGTTCTTC.